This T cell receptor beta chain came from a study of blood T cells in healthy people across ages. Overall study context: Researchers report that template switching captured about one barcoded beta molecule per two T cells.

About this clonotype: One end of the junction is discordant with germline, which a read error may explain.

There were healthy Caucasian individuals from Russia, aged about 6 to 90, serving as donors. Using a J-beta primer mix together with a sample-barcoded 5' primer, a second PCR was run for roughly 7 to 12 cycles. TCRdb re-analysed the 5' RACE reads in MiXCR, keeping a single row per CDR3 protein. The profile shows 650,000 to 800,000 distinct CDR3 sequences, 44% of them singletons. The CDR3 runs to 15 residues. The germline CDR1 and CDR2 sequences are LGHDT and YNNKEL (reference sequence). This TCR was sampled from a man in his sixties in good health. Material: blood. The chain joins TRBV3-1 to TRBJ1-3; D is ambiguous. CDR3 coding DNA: TGTGCCAGCAGCCTCCGCTTGCACTCTGGAAACACCACATATTTT. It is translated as CASSLRLHSGNTTYF.